This TCR beta chain was sequenced for a study of cytomegalovirus exposure and HLA in healthy donors. PCR used 60 Vbeta primers and 13 Jbeta primers. This table comes from immunoSEQ multiplex PCR, and its TCRdb copy is limited to in-frame clones, with some not included. The sample includes about 69,000 clones, around 70% seen only once; the top ten take over 20%. The length of the CDR3 is 14 residues. Germline assignment: CDR1 SGDLS and CDR2 YYNGEE. The V and J ends lost 10 bases and 5 bases respectively, with 21 bases between them. Findings and caveats of the study: Presence/absence comparisons presumed near-even sequencing depth among donors. Diagnosis of cytomegalovirus status made by the classifier reportedly showed high specificity and sensitivity. One later analysis reportedly identified an Asian-associated ancestry cluster that showed fewer N-insertions than the roughly 620-donor mean.

On this clone itself: The target antigen is unknown.

Healthy bone marrow donors formed the donor group. The sample comprised PBMCs. This TCR came from a woman aged 25-40 years in good health and CMV-seropositive. This chain connects TRBV9 to TRBJ2-5, with TRBD1 as a possible D gene (8 bases). The CDR3 coding sequence is TGTGCCCACAGGGGGGGAGAGGGTAACGAGACCCAGTACTTC. Protein product: CAHRGGEGNETQYF.